This T cell receptor (beta chain) was captured in a study of spatial heterogeneity in lung cancer. The presence of a unique molecular identifier marked each TCR cDNA molecule. MiXCR, applied by TCRdb to the 5' RACE reads, yields one record per CDR3 protein. The profile covers 15,000 to 20,000 distinct CDR3 sequences, with 6.2% appearing a single time and 5.5% to 8% taken by the ten largest. Germline CDR1 reads LGHDT; CDR2 reads YNNKEL (reference sequence). V was trimmed by 7 bases and J by 4 bases, leaving 16 bases between them. The CDR3 is made up of 15 amino acids. This clonotype was seen only a few times. Its antigen is currently unknown. Sample time point: sample taken at primary tumor resection. Donors were some 72 untreated early-stage non-small cell lung cancer patients. TCRs were sequenced from unsorted whole RNA of tumor, nontumor lung or PBMC. Study-level findings and limits: The estimated TCR-seq coverage of tumor T cells amounted to approximately 7% when looking at alpha chains and around 13% when looking at beta chains. Intratumoral expanded alpha and beta TCR counts were found to track tumor mutation counts.

The source was lung tumor tissue, collected at surgery. The V call is TRBV3-1, the J call TRBJ1-4, with a weak D call TRBD1 (6 bases). This TCR came from a male donor with early-stage non-small cell lung cancer. CDR3 protein: CASTQREGVNEKLFF. The CDR3 region has the DNA TGTGCCAGCACCCAGCGGGAGGGGGTTAATGAAAAACTGTTTTTT.